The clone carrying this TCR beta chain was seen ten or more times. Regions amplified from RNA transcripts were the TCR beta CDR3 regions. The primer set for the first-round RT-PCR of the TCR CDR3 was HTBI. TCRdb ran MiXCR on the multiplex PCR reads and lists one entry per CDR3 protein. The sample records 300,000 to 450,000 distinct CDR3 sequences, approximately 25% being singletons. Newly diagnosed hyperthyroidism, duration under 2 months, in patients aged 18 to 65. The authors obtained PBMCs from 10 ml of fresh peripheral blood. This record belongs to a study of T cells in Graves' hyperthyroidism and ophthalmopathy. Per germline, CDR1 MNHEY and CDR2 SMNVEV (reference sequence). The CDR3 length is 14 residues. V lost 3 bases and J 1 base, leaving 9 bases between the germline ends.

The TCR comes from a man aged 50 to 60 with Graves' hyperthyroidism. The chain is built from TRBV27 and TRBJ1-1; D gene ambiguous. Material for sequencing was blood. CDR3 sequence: CASSFSYSNTEAFF. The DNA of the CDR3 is TGTGCCAGCAGTTTTAGTTATTCGAACACTGAAGCTTTCTTT.